This TCR beta chain came from a study of blood T cell repertoires in COVID-19. Turning to the study itself: There were acute and convalescent COVID-19 samples, and they came from the United States, Italy and Spain. In each case, the material was cDNA or gDNA derived from T cells, B-cell-depleted T cells, or PBMCs.

The CDR3 consists of 14 residues. V shed 4 bases and J shed 4 bases, with 10 bases lying between them. Germline V gene sequence: CDR1 SGHTA, CDR2 FQGNSA. Under the authors' procedure: Reference gene primers were amplified, and this amplification served to estimate nucleated cell counts. The assay was immunoSEQ multiplex PCR, and TCRdb's table has in-frame clones only and misses some. D and trimming come from the DNA, and the V and J calls and clone size come from that table. The sample carries roughly 230,000 clones, about 82% recorded once. This receptor was identified in a woman aged 55-69 years with active or convalescent COVID-19. The sequenced sample was peripheral blood. The chain uses TRBV7-2 and TRBJ2-2; D gene ambiguous. CDR3 coding DNA: TGTGCCAGCAGCTCGGCGGTTACCACCGGGGAGCTGTTTTTT. It encodes CASSSAVTTGELFF.